This T cell receptor (beta chain) emerged from a study of T cell responses to AZD1222 COVID-19 vaccine. Study conclusions and caveats: The donors showed a predominance of white British ancestry and of females, with possible underestimation of clonal diversity. Within unmutated variant regions lay the reported targets of nearly half of spike-specific TCRs. After two AZD1222 doses, spike-specific TCR breadth and depth rose versus day 0.

The CDR3 runs 15 residues. The V and J ends lost 7 bases and 0 bases respectively, with 16 bases between them. The germline gives CDR1 SGHRS, CDR2 YFSETQ. Sequenced by immunoSEQ multiplex PCR; TCRdb stores in-frame clones only, minus some. This sample has 100,000 to 150,000 clones; more than 70% occur once, and the top ten carry 4% to 5.5%. Worth noting for this clone: Its specificity is unknown.

The origin of this receptor is an adult in good health. The sample consisted of peripheral blood, taken on day 0 of AZD1222 vaccination. This chain links TRBV5-1 with TRBJ2-5; the D gene could be TRBD1 or TRBD2 (6 bases each). The CDR3 spells CASGRDIANQETQYF. The CDR3 coding sequence is TGCGCCAGCGGGCGGGACATAGCTAACCAAGAGACCCAGTACTTC. The variable domain in full, with the rest retrieved from reference TRBV5-1 and TRBJ2-5, is KAGVTQTPRYLIKTRGQQVTLSCSPISGHRSVSWYQQTPGQGLQFLFEYFSETQRNKGNFPGRFSGRQFSNSRSEMNVSTLELGDSALYLCASGRDIANQETQYFGPGTRLLVL.